This passage covers 11 T cell receptor beta chains from one sample sequenced in a study of T cell changes during pregnancy in multiple sclerosis. Assay used: immunoSEQ multiplex PCR; TCRdb lists only in-frame clones, some missing. The sample holds 65,000 to 75,000 clones, just under 95% seen once. The sequencing here drew on peripheral blood, taken after pregnancy. The source is a female donor in good health, enrolled as a control in a pregnancy study.

As to this clone: This may come from a read error, since a much larger clone is one base off. The same CDR3 is also encoded by other DNA sequences in this sample. The chain carries TRBV6-4 and TRBJ2-3; TRBD2 matches 10 bases. Germline CDR1 is MRHNA and CDR2 is SNTAGT. The CDR3 runs 15 residues. Losses at the gene ends were 0 bases for V and 3 bases for J; bases not matched to a gene: 0. The CDR3 bases are TGTGCCAGCAGTGACTCTAGCGGGGGGACAGATACGCAGTATTTT. Translated, it gives CASSDSSGGTDTQYF.

V is TRBV15 and J is TRBJ2-3; 8 positions agree with TRBD1. The trim removed 0 bases at V and 3 bases at J, leaving 5 bases unmatched. Germline V gives CDR1 LNHNV, CDR2 YYDKDF (reference sequence). The CDR3 covers 16 residues. The CDR3 DNA sequence: TGTGCCACCAGCAGAGAATCAGGGGGCAGGACAGATACGCAGTATTTT. Translation: CATSRESGGRTDTQYF.

This sequence joins TRBV29-1 and TRBJ2-3, with 10 positions matching TRBD2. The CDR3 runs to 14 residues. Germline V lookup: CDR1 SQVTM, CDR2 ANQGSEA. J lost 6 bases, V lost 2 bases, and 5 bases had no gene match. The DNA for the CDR3 is TGCAGCGTTGAAACTAGCGGGGCACAGGATACGCAGTATTTT. This encodes CSVETSGAQDTQYF.

The CDR3 loop is CASVPGQGNNEQFF. CDR3 coding DNA: TGTGCCAGCGTACCGGGACAGGGCAACAATGAGCAGTTCTTC. V is TRBV7-9 and J is TRBJ2-1; 9 bases agree with TRBD1. Germline CDR1 reads SEHNR; CDR2 reads FQNEAQ (reference sequence). The junction had 7 bases not matched to a gene; V was cut back by 8 bases and J by 5 bases. The CDR3 has 14 residues.

V usage is TRBV10-2 and J usage is TRBJ2-5; tentatively, D is TRBD1 (5 bases). Germline values: CDR1 WSHSY, CDR2 SAAADI. The CDR3 is 13 amino acids. V lost 8 bases and J 5 bases, leaving 15 bases between the germline ends. CDR3 region: CASGWDGAETQYF. The CDR3 DNA reads TGCGCCAGCGGGTGGGATGGGGCGGAGACCCAGTACTTC.

The chain recombines TRBV14 with TRBJ1-6; possibly TRBD1 for D (6 bases). This CDR3 is 16 amino acids long. V dropped 2 bases and J dropped 7 bases, with 15 bases sitting between them. Looked up from germline, CDR1 is SGHDN and CDR2 is FVKESK. The CDR3 protein is CASSQSEVQGNSPLHF. CDR3 coding DNA: TGTGCCAGCAGCCAATCGGAGGTACAGGGAAATTCACCCCTCCACTTT.

V gene TRBV28 combines with J gene TRBJ1-5; 7 bases are a match to TRBD1. The CDR3 contains 15 residues. CDR1 and CDR2 from the germline V gene are MDHEN and SYDVKM. J was trimmed by 4 bases and V by 1 base; bases with no gene match: 4. The CDR3 loop is CASSLSRGRNQPQHF. DNA of the CDR3: TGTGCCAGCAGTTTATCGAGGGGGCGGAATCAGCCCCAGCATTTT.

V and J are TRBV18 and TRBJ1-1, with TRBD1 as a possible D gene (5 bases). This CDR3 comprises 13 residues. The germline V and J ends were trimmed by 6 bases and 1 base, with 9 bases remaining between them. Germline CDR1 and CDR2: KGHSH and LQKENI. The CDR3: CASSPDKNTEAFF. DNA of the CDR3: TGTGCCAGCTCTCCGGACAAGAACACTGAAGCTTTCTTT.

The gene calls are TRBV30 and TRBJ2-7; D is undetermined. CDR3 length: 12 amino acids. Between the trimmed V and J ends, which lost 3 bases and 5 bases, there was a span of 11 bases. CDR1 GTSNPN and CDR2 SVGIG come from the germline V gene (reference sequence). The CDR3 spells CAWSLGWNEQYF. The CDR3 nucleotides read TGTGCCTGGAGCCTCGGGTGGAACGAGCAGTACTTC.

V usage is TRBV10-3 and J usage is TRBJ1-1; 12 positions match TRBD1. This CDR3 is 16 amino acids long. Unmatched junction bases numbered 8, after V lost 5 bases and J lost 4 bases. Germline CDR1 and CDR2: ENHRY and SYGVKD. The CDR3 nucleotides are TGTGCCATCAGTTTACCGGGACAGGGGGCCATCACTGAAGCTTTCTTT. Residues: CAISLPGQGAITEAFF.

This rearrangement joins TRBV27 to TRBJ1-5, with 8 bases aligning to TRBD1. Germline V gene sequence: CDR1 MNHEY, CDR2 SMNVEV (reference sequence). V shed 4 bases and J 3 bases; nucleotides not matched to a gene: 5. The CDR3 totals 15 residues. The CDR3 DNA reads as TGTGCCAGCAGTTCGGACAGGGCCAACAATCAGCCCCAGCATTTT. Protein sequence: CASSSDRANNQPQHF.